The 19 T cell receptor beta chains listed next were all sequenced from one sample in a study of OX40 agonist ivuxolimab in advanced cancers. Clones were sequenced by immunoSEQ multiplex PCR, and TCRdb holds only the in-frame ones, with some missing. Counted here are about 50,000 clones, just over 85% occurring once; the ten biggest clones make up roughly 56%. This specimen consisted of CD4+ or CD8+ T cells sorted from blood, obtained in a trial of the OX40 agonist ivuxolimab. The receptors were sampled from an adult with an advanced solid tumor such as melanoma, head and neck, liver or kidney cancer.

This chain joins TRBV7-6 and TRBJ2-1; tentatively, D is TRBD2 (6 bases). Germline loops: CDR1 SGHVS, CDR2 FNYEAQ. The CDR3 has 16 amino acids. V lost 5 bases and J 8 bases, leaving 22 bases between the germline ends. This CDR3 is CASSKGWGEALDEQFF. The DNA for the CDR3 is TGTGCCAGCAGCAAAGGATGGGGGGAGGCCCTCGATGAGCAGTTCTTC.

The rearrangement uses TRBV7-2 and TRBJ2-7; D is perhaps TRBD2 (5 bases). Deletions cut 5 bases from V and 0 bases from J, with 20 bases between. Germline values: CDR1 SGHTA, CDR2 FQGNSA. The CDR3 contains 17 residues. The DNA for the CDR3 is TGTGCCAGCAGCGCACGGCGGGTCGCCGGAACCTCCTACGAGCAGTACTTC. Amino acid sequence: CASSARRVAGTSYEQYF. The variable domain in full, completed from reference TRBV7-2 and TRBJ2-7, reads GAGVSQSPSNKVTEKGKDVELRCDPISGHTALYWYRQSLGQGLEFLIYFQGNSAPDKSGLPSDRFSAERTGGSVSTLTIQRTQQEDSAVYLCASSARRVAGTSYEQYFGPGTRLTVT.

The chain links TRBV7-8 to TRBJ2-3; no firm D call. V was shortened by 5 bases and J by 0 bases, with 12 bases between the two germline ends. The germline V gene encodes CDR1 SGHVS and CDR2 FQNEAQ. CDR3 size: 15 residues. CDR3 loop: CASSLSQRSTDTQYF. The CDR3 nucleotides read TGTGCCAGCAGCCTTTCCCAACGCAGCACAGATACGCAGTATTTT.

V is TRBV10-2 and J is TRBJ2-2; D may be TRBD2 (5 bases). CDR3 size: 16 residues. The germline V and J ends were trimmed by 5 bases and 1 base, with 14 bases remaining between them. Looked up from germline, CDR1 is WSHSY and CDR2 is SAAADI. CDR3 DNA: TGCGCCAGCAGTAACTATGGAGGAGAGAACACCGGGGAGCTGTTTTTT. Translating it yields CASSNYGGENTGELFF.

The chain employs TRBV7-2 and TRBJ2-7; the D is unclear. V lost 1 base to trimming and J lost 0 bases, with 10 bases between them. The germline CDR1 and CDR2 sequences are SGHTA and FQGNSA. This CDR3 spans 15 amino acids. CDR3 in amino acids: CASSLVAASSYEQYF. CDR3 nucleotides: TGTGCCAGCAGCTTAGTTGCGGCCAGCTCCTACGAGCAGTACTTC.

The V and J genes are TRBV30 and TRBJ1-1, with D hard to call. From germline, CDR1 is GTSNPN and CDR2 SVGIG (reference sequence). Trimming stripped 6 bases from V and 3 bases from J, with 14 bases between. This CDR3 is 13 amino acids long. As DNA, the CDR3 is TGTGCCTGCTCTGGCACCGGGGACACTGAAGCTTTCTTT. It specifies CACSGTGDTEAFF.

The chain couples TRBV5-4 to TRBJ2-1; D gene ambiguous. Germline V gene data show CDR1 as SGHNT and CDR2 as YYREEE (reference sequence). Trimming pared 2 bases from V and 9 bases from J, leaving 12 bases between. The CDR3 runs 13 residues. The CDR3 DNA sequence: TGTGCCAGCAGCTTAACCAGCGACCGTGAGCAGTTCTTC. It codes for CASSLTSDREQFF.

This chain connects TRBV11-3 to TRBJ1-2; the match to TRBD1 covers 7 bases. The ends lost 6 bases at V and 4 bases at J; junction bases unmatched: 8. The CDR3 totals 14 residues. Germline values: CDR1 SGHNT, CDR2 YENEEA. The CDR3 sequence: CASRPQSGGYGYTF. CDR3 nucleotides: TGTGCCAGCAGGCCACAGTCAGGGGGCTATGGCTACACCTTC.

This chain connects TRBV2 to TRBJ2-1; 12 bases agree with TRBD2. With 2 bases clipped from V and 7 bases from J, the junction kept 9 bases outside the gene matches. The CDR3 extends over 17 amino acids. Germline loops: CDR1 SNHLY, CDR2 FYNNEI. CDR3 in amino acids: CASSETPLAGGSNEQFF. The CDR3 DNA reads TGTGCCAGCAGTGAAACGCCACTAGCGGGAGGATCGAATGAGCAGTTCTTC.

V and J are TRBV7-9 and TRBJ2-7; no firm D call. In germline, CDR1 is SEHNR, CDR2 FQNEAQ (reference sequence). This CDR3 spans 13 amino acids. The V and J ends lost 5 bases and 4 bases respectively, with 12 bases between them. The CDR3 reads CASSTVRSYEQYF. CDR3 DNA: TGTGCCAGCAGCACAGTACGGTCATACGAGCAGTACTTC.

In this sample, this clone turned up once. The V and J genes are TRBV28 and TRBJ2-5; D might be TRBD2 (6 bases). CDR3 size: 14 residues. Trimming stripped 7 bases from V and 1 base from J, with 13 bases between. Per germline, CDR1 MDHEN and CDR2 SYDVKM. The CDR3 here is CASTTGTFQETQYF. The CDR3 nucleotides are TGTGCCAGCACCACCGGGACTTTCCAAGAGACCCAGTACTTC.

V usage is TRBV7-2 and J usage is TRBJ2-3; D gene unclear. V dropped 3 bases and J dropped 5 bases, with 9 bases sitting between them. CDR1 and CDR2 (germline): SGHTA, FQGNSA. This CDR3 is 13 amino acids long. DNA of the CDR3: TGTGCCAGCAGCTTGGGCCTCAAAGATACGCAGTATTTT. Translated, it gives CASSLGLKDTQYF.

The rearrangement uses TRBV9 and TRBJ2-3; 10 positions agree with TRBD2. V dropped 3 bases and J dropped 4; count of bases not matched to a gene: 5. Germline CDR1 reads SGDLS; CDR2 reads YYNGEE. The CDR3 totals 15 residues. The CDR3 protein is CASSASSGSADTQYF. DNA for the CDR3: TGTGCCAGCAGCGCCTCTAGCGGGAGTGCAGATACGCAGTATTTT.

This sequence joins TRBV25-1 and TRBJ1-5, with no clear D. The CDR3 is made up of 12 amino acids. V shed 5 bases and J shed 5 bases, with 7 bases lying between them. The germline gives CDR1 MGHDK, CDR2 SYGVNS. Written as DNA, the CDR3 is TGTGCCAGCAGTTGGCGTGATCAGCCCCAGCATTTT. The encoded protein is CASSWRDQPQHF.

J is TRBJ1-5 and V is TRBV2; D is uncertain. Germline V CDR1 and CDR2: SNHLY, FYNNEI. Trimming took 3 bases from V and 0 from J, leaving 9 bases between them. The length of the CDR3 is 15 residues. The CDR3 here is CASSDGRYSNQPQHF. The DNA for the CDR3 is TGTGCCAGCAGTGATGGCAGATATAGCAATCAGCCCCAGCATTTT.

V is TRBV7-6 and J is TRBJ2-7; 8 nucleotides line up with TRBD1. The germline CDR1 and CDR2 sequences are SGHVS and FNYEAQ. J lost 6 bases, V lost 5 bases, and 6 bases had no gene match. This CDR3 comprises 13 residues. CDR3: CASSLGQGGEQYF. The CDR3 coding sequence is TGTGCCAGCAGCCTTGGACAGGGTGGCGAGCAGTACTTC.

This rearrangement joins TRBV30 to TRBJ1-2, with no clear D. V was trimmed by 0 bases and J by 1 base, leaving 9 bases between them. CDR1 is GTSNPN, CDR2 SVGIG, per germline (reference sequence). The CDR3 has 14 amino acids. CDR3 sequence reads: CAWSVHRVNYGYTF. In nucleotides, the CDR3 is TGTGCCTGGAGTGTACACAGAGTTAACTATGGCTACACCTTC.

This chain joins TRBV9 and TRBJ2-5; no reliable D call. The J call may be faulty, since TRBJ2-7 better matches the DNA end. CDR1 and CDR2 (germline): SGDLS, YYNGEE. CDR3 length: 15 amino acids. CDR3 bases: TGTGCCAGCAGCGTAGCTGACTCACTCTTGGACGAGCAGTACTTC. It translates to CASSVADSLLDEQYF.

The rearrangement joins TRBV15 to TRBJ2-7; D is uncertain. This CDR3 spans 13 amino acids. Germline CDR1 and CDR2: LNHNV and YYDKDF (reference sequence). Trimming cost V 0 bases and J 6 bases, with 9 bases left between them. In DNA, the CDR3 is TGTGCCACCAGCAGAGATTTCAGTTCCGAGCAGTACTTC. This gives the protein CATSRDFSSEQYF.